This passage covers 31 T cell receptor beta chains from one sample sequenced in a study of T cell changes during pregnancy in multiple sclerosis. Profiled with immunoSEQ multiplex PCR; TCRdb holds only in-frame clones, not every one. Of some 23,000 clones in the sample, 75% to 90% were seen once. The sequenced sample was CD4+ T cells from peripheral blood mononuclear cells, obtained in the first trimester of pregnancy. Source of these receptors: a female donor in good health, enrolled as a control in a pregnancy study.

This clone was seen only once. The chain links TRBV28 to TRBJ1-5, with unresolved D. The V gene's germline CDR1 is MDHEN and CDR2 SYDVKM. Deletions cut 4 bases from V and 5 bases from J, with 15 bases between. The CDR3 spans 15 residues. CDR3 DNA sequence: TGTGCCAGCAGTTACAGCTCCTTGGCACATCAGCCCCAGCATTTT. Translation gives CASSYSSLAHQPQHF.

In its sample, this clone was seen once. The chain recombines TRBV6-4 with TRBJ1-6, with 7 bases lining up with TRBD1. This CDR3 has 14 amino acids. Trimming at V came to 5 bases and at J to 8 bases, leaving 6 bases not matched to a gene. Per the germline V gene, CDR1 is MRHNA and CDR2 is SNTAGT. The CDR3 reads CASSLDREDSPLHF. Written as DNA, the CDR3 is TGTGCCAGCAGTCTAGACAGGGAGGATTCACCCCTCCACTTT.

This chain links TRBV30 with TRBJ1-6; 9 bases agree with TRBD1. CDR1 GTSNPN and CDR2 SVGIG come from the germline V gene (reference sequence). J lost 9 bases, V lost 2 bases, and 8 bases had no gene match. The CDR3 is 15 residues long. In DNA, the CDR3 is TGTGCCTGGAGTCCCTCCGGGACAGGGAGTTCACCCCTCCACTTT. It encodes CAWSPSGTGSSPLHF.

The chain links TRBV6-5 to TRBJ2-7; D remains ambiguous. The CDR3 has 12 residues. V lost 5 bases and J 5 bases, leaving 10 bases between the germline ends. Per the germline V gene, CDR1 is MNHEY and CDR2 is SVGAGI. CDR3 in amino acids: CASSRTANEQYF. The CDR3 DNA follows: TGTGCCAGCAGTCGAACAGCCAACGAGCAGTACTTC.

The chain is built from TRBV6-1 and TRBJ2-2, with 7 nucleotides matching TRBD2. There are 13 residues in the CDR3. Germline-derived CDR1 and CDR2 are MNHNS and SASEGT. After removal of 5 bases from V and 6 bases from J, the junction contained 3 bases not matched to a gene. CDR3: CASSTSESGELFF. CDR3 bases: TGTGCCAGCAGTACTAGCGAGTCCGGGGAGCTGTTTTTT.

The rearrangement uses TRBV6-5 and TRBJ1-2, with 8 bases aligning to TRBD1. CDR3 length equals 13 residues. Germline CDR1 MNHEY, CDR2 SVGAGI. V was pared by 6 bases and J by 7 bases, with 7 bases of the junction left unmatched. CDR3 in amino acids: CASSPGQGSGYTF. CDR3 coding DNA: TGTGCCAGCAGCCCCGGACAGGGTAGTGGCTACACCTTC.

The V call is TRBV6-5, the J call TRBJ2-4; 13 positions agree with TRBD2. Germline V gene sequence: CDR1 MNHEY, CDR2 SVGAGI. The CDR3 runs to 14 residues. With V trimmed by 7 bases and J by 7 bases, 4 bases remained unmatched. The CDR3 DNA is TGTGCCAGCACCGGACTAGCGGGAGACAACATTCAGTACTTC. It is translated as CASTGLAGDNIQYF.

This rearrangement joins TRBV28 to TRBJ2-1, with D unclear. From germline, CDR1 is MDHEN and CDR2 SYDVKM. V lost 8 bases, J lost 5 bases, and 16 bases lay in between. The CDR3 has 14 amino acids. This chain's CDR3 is CASSLSPRNNEQFF. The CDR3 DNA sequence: TGTGCCAGCTCCCTAAGCCCCCGCAACAATGAGCAGTTCTTC. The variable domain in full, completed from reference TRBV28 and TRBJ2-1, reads DVKVTQSSRYLVKRTGEKVFLECVQDMDHENMFWYRQDPGLGLRLIYFSYDVKMKEKGDIPEGYSVSREKKERFSLILESASTNQTSMYLCASSLSPRNNEQFFGPGTRLTVL.

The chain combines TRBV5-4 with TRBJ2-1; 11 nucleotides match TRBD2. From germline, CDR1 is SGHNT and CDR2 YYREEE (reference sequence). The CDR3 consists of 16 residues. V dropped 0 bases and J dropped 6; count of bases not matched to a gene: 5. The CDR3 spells CASSLALLAGVNEQFF. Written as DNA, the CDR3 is TGTGCCAGCAGCTTGGCCTTACTAGCGGGGGTCAATGAGCAGTTCTTC. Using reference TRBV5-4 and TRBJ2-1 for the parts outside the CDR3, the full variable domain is ETGVTQSPTHLIKTRGQQVTLRCSSQSGHNTVSWYQQALGQGPQFIFQYYREEENGRGNFPPRFSGLQFPNYSSELNVNALELDDSALYLCASSLALLAGVNEQFFGPGTRLTVL.

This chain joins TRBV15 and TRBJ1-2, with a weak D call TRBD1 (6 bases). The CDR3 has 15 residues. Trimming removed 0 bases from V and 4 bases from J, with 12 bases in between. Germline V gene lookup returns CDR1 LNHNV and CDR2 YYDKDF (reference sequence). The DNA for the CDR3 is TGTGCCACCAGCAGAGAATGGGGGCTGGGCTATGGCTACACCTTC. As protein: CATSREWGLGYGYTF.

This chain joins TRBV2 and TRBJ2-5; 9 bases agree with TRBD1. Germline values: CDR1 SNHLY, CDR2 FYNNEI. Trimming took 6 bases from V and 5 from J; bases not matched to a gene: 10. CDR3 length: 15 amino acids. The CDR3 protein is CASRNRGLQSETQYF. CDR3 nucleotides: TGTGCCAGCAGGAACAGGGGGCTTCAATCGGAGACCCAGTACTTC. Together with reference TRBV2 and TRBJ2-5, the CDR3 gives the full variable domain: EPEVTQTPSHQVTQMGQEVILRCVPISNHLYFYWYRQILGQKVEFLVSFYNNEISEKSEIFDDQFSVERPDGSNFTLKIRSTKLEDSAMYFCASRNRGLQSETQYFGPGTRLLVL.

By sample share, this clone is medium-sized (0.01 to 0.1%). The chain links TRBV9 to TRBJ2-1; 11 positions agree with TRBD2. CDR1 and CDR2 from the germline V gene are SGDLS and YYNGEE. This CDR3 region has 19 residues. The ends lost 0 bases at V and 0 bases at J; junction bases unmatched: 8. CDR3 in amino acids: CASSVASGGSMSSYNEQFF. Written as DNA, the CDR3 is TGTGCCAGCAGCGTAGCTAGCGGGGGGAGTATGAGCTCCTACAATGAGCAGTTCTTC.

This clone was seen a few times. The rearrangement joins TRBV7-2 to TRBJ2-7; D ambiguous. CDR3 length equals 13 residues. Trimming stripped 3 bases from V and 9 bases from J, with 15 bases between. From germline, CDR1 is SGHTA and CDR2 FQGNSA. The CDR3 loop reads CASSFGTQSGQYF. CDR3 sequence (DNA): TGTGCCAGCAGCTTCGGTACCCAGTCGGGGCAGTACTTC.

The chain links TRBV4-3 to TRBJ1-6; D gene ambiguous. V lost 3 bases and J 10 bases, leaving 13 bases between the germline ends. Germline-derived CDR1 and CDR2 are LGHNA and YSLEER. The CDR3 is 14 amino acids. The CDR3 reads CASSQPHVGSPLHF. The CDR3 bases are TGCGCCAGCAGCCAGCCTCATGTGGGCTCACCCCTCCACTTT.

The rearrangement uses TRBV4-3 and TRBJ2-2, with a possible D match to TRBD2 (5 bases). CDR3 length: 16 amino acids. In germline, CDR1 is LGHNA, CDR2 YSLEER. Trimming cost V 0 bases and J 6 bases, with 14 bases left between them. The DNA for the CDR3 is TGCGCCAGCAGCCAAGACCCCGGGGTCCAGGCCGGGGAGCTGTTTTTT. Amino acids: CASSQDPGVQAGELFF.

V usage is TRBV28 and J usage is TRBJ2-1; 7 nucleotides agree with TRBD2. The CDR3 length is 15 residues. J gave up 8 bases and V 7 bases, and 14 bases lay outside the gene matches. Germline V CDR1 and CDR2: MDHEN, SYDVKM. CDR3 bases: TGTGCCAGCACCACCCCGGGGGAGGGGAAGGATGAGCAGTTCTTC. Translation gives CASTTPGEGKDEQFF.

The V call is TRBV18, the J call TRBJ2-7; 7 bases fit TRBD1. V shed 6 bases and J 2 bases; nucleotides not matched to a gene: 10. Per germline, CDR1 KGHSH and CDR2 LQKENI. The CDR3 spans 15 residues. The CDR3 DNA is TGTGCCAGCTCCCAAAGGGGGCGGATTACCTACGAGCAGTACTTC. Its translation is CASSQRGRITYEQYF. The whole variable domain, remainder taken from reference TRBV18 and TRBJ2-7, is NAGVMQNPRHLVRRRGQEARLRCSPMKGHSHVYWYRQLPEEGLKFMVYLQKENIIDESGMPKERFSAEFPKEGPSILRIQQVVRGDSAAYFCASSQRGRITYEQYFGPGTRLTVT.

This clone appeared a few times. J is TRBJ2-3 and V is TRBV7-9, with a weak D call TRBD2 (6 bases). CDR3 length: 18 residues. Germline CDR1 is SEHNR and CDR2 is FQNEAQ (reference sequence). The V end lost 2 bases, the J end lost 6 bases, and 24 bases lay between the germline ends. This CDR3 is CASSLSLSPSGSRDTQYF. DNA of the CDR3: TGTGCCAGCAGCTTAAGTCTGTCACCTTCCGGGAGCCGGGATACGCAGTATTTT.

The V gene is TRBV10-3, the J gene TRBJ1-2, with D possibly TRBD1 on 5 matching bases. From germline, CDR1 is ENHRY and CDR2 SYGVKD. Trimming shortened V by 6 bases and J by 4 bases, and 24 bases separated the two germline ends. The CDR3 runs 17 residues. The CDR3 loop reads CAIRTGTIISSGYGYTF. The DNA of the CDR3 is TGTGCCATCAGGACCGGGACTATAATCAGTAGCGGCTATGGCTACACCTTC.

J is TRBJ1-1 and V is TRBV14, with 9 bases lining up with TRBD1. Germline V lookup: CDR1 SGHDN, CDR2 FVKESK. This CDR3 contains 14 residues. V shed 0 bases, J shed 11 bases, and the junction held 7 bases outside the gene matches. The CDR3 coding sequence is TGTGCCAGCAGCCAAGATTGGGGGACAGGGTACGCTTTCTTT. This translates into CASSQDWGTGYAFF. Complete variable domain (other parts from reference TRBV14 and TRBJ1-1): EAGVTQFPSHSVIEKGQTVTLRCDPISGHDNLYWYRRVMGKEIKFLLHFVKESKQDESGMPNNRFLAERTGGTYSTLKVQPAELEDSGVYFCASSQDWGTGYAFFGQGTRLTVV.

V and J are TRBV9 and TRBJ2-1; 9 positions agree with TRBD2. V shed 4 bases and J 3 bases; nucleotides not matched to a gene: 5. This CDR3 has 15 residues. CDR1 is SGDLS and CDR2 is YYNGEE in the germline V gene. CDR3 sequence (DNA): TGTGCCAGCAGCCTCCAGACTAGCGGCTACAATGAGCAGTTCTTC. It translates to CASSLQTSGYNEQFF. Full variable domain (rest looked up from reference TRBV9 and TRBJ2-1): DSGVTQTPKHLITATGQRVTLRCSPRSGDLSVYWYQQSLDQGLQFLIQYYNGEERAKGNILERFSAQQFPDLHSELNLSSLELGDSALYFCASSLQTSGYNEQFFGPGTRLTVL.

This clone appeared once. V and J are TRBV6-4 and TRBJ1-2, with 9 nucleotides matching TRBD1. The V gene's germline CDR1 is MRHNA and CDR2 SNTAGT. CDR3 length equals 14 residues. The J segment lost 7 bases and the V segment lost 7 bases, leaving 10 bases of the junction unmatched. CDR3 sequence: CASNPTGTGPGYTF. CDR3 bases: TGTGCCAGCAATCCTACCGGGACAGGGCCTGGCTACACCTTC.

CDR3 protein: CASSIETNTEAFF. CDR3 sequence (DNA): TGTGCCAGTAGTATAGAGACAAACACTGAAGCTTTCTTT. V usage is TRBV19 and J usage is TRBJ1-1; D remains unclear. CDR1 and CDR2 (germline): LNHDA, SQIVND (reference sequence). Trimming removed 0 bases at V and 2 bases at J, with 4 bases between. The CDR3 loop spans 13 amino acids.

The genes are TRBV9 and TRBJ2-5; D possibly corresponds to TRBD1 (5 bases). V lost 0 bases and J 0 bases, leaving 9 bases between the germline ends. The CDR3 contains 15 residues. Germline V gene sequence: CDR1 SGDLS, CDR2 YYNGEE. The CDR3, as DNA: TGTGCCAGCAGCGTAGAGGGGTTGTACCAAGAGACCCAGTACTTC. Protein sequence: CASSVEGLYQETQYF.

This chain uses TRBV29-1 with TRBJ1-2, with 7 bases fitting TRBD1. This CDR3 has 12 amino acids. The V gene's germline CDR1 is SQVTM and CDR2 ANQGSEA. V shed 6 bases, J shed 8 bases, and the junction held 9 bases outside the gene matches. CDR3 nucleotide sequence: TGCAGCGTCTTTACAGGGGACGGAGGCTACACCTTC. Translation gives CSVFTGDGGYTF.

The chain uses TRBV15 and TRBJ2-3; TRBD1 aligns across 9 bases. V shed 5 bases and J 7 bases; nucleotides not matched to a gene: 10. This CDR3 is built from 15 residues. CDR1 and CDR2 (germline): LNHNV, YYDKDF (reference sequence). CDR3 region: CATSPRGQGLNTQYF. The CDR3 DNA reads TGTGCCACCAGCCCCCGGGGACAGGGACTGAATACGCAGTATTTT.

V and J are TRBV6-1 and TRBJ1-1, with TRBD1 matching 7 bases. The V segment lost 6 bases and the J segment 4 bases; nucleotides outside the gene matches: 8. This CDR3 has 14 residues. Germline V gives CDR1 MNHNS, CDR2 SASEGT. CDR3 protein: CASRLSGGRTEAFF. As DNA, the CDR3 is TGTGCCAGCAGGCTATCAGGGGGGCGCACTGAAGCTTTCTTT.

The CDR3 bases are TGTGCCAGCAGTGGGGGACACGCGAGGAATTCACCCCTCCACTTT. Amino acids: CASSGGHARNSPLHF. The chain employs TRBV6-1 and TRBJ1-6; D is possibly TRBD1 (6 bases). Germline CDR1 MNHNS, CDR2 SASEGT. The CDR3 loop spans 15 amino acids. V lost 4 bases, J lost 7 bases, and 14 bases lay in between.

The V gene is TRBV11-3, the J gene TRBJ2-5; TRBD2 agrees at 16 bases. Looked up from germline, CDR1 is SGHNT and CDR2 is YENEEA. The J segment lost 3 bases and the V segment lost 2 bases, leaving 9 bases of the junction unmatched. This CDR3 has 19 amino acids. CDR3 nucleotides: TGTGCCAGCAGCTTACTAACCGGGACTAGCGGGGGGGTGGAAGAGACCCAGTACTTC. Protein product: CASSLLTGTSGGVEETQYF.

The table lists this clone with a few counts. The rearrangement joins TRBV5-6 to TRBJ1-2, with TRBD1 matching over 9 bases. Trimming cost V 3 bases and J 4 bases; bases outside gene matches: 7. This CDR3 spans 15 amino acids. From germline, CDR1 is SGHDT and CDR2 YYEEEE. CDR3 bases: TGTGCCAGCAGCTCGGCCGGGACAGGGCCCTATGGCTACACCTTC. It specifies CASSSAGTGPYGYTF.

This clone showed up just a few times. The CDR3 DNA reads as TGCGCCAGCAGCCAAGTCGGGAGGGGGCCGGGCAATCAGCCCCAGCATTTT. Residues: CASSQVGRGPGNQPQHF. The rearrangement joins TRBV4-1 to TRBJ1-5; the match to TRBD1 covers 7 bases. Germline-derived CDR1 and CDR2 are MGHRA and YSYEKL. V lost 1 base to trimming and J lost 2 bases; unmatched junction nucleotides: 8. The CDR3 is 17 residues long.